One T cell receptor beta chain is described in this entry. The entry originates in a study of shared T cell receptors in the human thymus. Data came from immunoSEQ multiplex PCR; TCRdb stores just in-frame clones and leaves some out. Here the sample spans 450,000 to 650,000 clones, approximately 78% being singletons. This CDR3 spans 11 amino acids. Germline V gives CDR1 MNHEY, CDR2 SMNVEV (reference sequence). The ends were cut back, 5 bases at V and 6 bases at J, with 7 bases in the middle. A further study also used this sample, focusing on human thymus T cells. That paper states: V and J gene usage appeared biased in thymic and blood repertoires. Overlap was high between thymic repertoires from unrelated individuals, as reported in related research.

Sequenced sample: thymocytes. This TCR was sampled from a boy less than two years old with a congenital heart defect. The gene calls are TRBV27 and TRBJ1-2; D call uncertain. The chain's CDR3 is CASSNRNGYTF. The CDR3 region has the DNA TGTGCCAGCAGTAACAGAAATGGCTACACCTTC.